These T cell receptor beta chains were read from a single sample in a study of blood T cell repertoires in COVID-19. The data were produced by immunoSEQ multiplex PCR, yet TCRdb's version contains in-frame clones alone and is incomplete. This table has about 340,000 clones, more than 75% appearing once. Input material: peripheral blood. The receptors were gathered from a young woman who had recovered from COVID-19. Each CDR3 is given with its conserved first and last residue.

J,V,CDR3
TRBJ1-4,TRBV7-2,CASSLAGRGGEKLFF
TRBJ2-3,TRBV18,CASSPRREDTQYF
TRBJ2-3,TRBV11-3,CASSLRTDTQYF
TRBJ2-2,TRBV4-3,CASSQVAGFDTGELFF
TRBJ1-1,TRBV12-5,CASGLISGAAFF
TRBJ2-1,TRBV5-5,CASSLLGDEQFF
TRBJ1-6,TRBV21-1,CASRGRRDRQSSYNSPLHF
TRBJ1-2,TRBV20-1,CSALDGQF
TRBJ2-1,TRBV29-1,CSVERAGRVEQFF
TRBJ2-3,TRBV21-1,CASSKEGDREVPRDETDTQYF
TRBJ2-1,TRBV11-2,CASSPPSRYNEQFF
TRBJ2-6,TRBV28,CASSSLSSGANVLTF
TRBJ2-1,TRBV18,CASSLGTGRIGEQFF
TRBJ1-1,TRBV14,CASSSQRLLYRDRGNTEAFF
TRBJ1-1,TRBV12-3/TRBV12-4,CASSLRAWKAFF
TRBJ2-3,TRBV18,CASSQGTSGVTDTQYF
TRBJ2-1,TRBV7-6,CASSLIHSNEQFF
TRBJ2-1,TRBV2,CASIPGPFPTTSGIHNEQFF